This T cell receptor beta chain was identified in a study of T cells in Graves' hyperthyroidism and ophthalmopathy. V was pared by 1 base and J by 2 bases, with 15 bases between. The CDR3 sequence is 16 residues long. CDR1 LGHNA and CDR2 YNFKEQ come from the germline V gene. Authors of the study amplified TCR beta CDR3 regions from RNA transcripts. Researchers ran a first-round RT-PCR on the TCR CDR3 using the HTBI primer set. MiXCR was run by TCRdb on the multiplex PCR reads, yielding one entry per CDR3 protein. The repertoire holds some 300,000 distinct CDR3 sequences, with 12% to 15% as singletons.

The sequencing sample was made of blood. This chain uses TRBV4-2 with TRBJ2-7, with D unclear. The origin of this receptor is a woman between 40 and 55 years old with Graves' hyperthyroidism. The CDR3 sequence is CASSQADTLLAYEQYF. CDR3 bases: TGTGCCAGCAGCCAAGCAGATACTCTCCTTGCCTACGAGCAGTACTTC.